The 28 T cell receptor beta chains below come from one sample, sequenced in a study of T cell changes during pregnancy in multiple sclerosis. Profiled with immunoSEQ multiplex PCR; TCRdb holds only in-frame clones, not every one. The sample has 20,000 to 25,000 clones; 70% to 90% are singletons. Sequencing used CD8+ T cells from peripheral blood mononuclear cells, obtained in the first trimester of pregnancy. All receptors come from a female donor in good health, enrolled as a control in a pregnancy study.

V is TRBV18 and J is TRBJ2-4; 9 nucleotides align to TRBD1. Losses at the gene ends were 1 base for V and 3 bases for J; bases not matched to a gene: 19. The germline CDR1 and CDR2 sequences are KGHSH and LQKENI. The CDR3 has 21 amino acids. The CDR3, as DNA: TGTGCCAGCTCACCACAACCTACCGGGACAGGGTCGATGACGGTCAAAAACATTCAGTACTTC. This translates into CASSPQPTGTGSMTVKNIQYF.

The chain couples TRBV4-2 to TRBJ2-7; D is uncertain. The V end was cut by 1 base, the J end by 0 bases, with 10 bases between. CDR1 and CDR2 from the germline V gene are LGHNA and YNFKEQ. The length of the CDR3 is 15 residues. Here the CDR3 reads CASSQGAETSYEQYF. CDR3 DNA sequence: TGTGCCAGCAGCCAAGGGGCAGAAACCTCCTACGAGCAGTACTTC.

The chain combines TRBV7-2 with TRBJ2-7; tentatively, D is TRBD2 (6 bases). The germline CDR1 and CDR2 sequences are SGHTA and FQGNSA. CDR3 length: 14 residues. V shed 5 bases and J shed 4 bases, with 15 bases lying between them. CDR3 amino acids: CASSPAEGVYEQYF. DNA for the CDR3: TGTGCCAGCAGCCCCGCGGAGGGTGTGTACGAGCAGTACTTC.

J is TRBJ1-2 and V is TRBV4-1; TRBD1 matches 9 bases. The junction had 3 bases not matched to a gene; V was cut back by 1 base and J by 6 bases. The CDR3 spans 14 residues. Germline values: CDR1 MGHRA, CDR2 YSYEKL. The CDR3 nucleotides are TGCGCCAGCAGCCAAGTTACAGGGGGCAATGGCTACACCTTC. Protein: CASSQVTGGNGYTF.

The chain carries TRBV6-1 and TRBJ2-1; 8 bases fit TRBD2. Germline assignment: CDR1 MNHNS and CDR2 SASEGT. The V and J ends lost 8 bases and 7 bases, in that order; junction bases with no gene match: 7. The length of the CDR3 is 13 residues. The CDR3, as DNA: TGTGCCAGCTCTGCGGGGGGCGGGAATGAGCAGTTCTTC. This encodes CASSAGGGNEQFF.

The rearrangement uses TRBV27 and TRBJ1-5, with D unresolved. CDR3 length equals 15 residues. Trimming removed 1 base from V and 3 bases from J, with 10 bases in between. Germline V gives CDR1 MNHEY, CDR2 SMNVEV (reference sequence). The CDR3 nucleotides read TGTGCCAGCAGTTTATTATCCGGGGTCAATCAGCCCCAGCATTTT. This translates into CASSLLSGVNQPQHF.

V gene TRBV5-5 combines with J gene TRBJ1-6; no definite D call. The V gene's germline CDR1 is SGHKS and CDR2 YYEKEE (reference sequence). CDR3 length: 13 amino acids. The V and J ends lost 0 bases and 6 bases respectively, with 4 bases between them. The CDR3 bases are TGTGCCAGCAGCTTGGGCGTTAATTCACCCCTCCACTTT. This gives the protein CASSLGVNSPLHF. Filled out from reference TRBV5-5 and TRBJ1-6, the complete variable domain reads DAGVTQSPTHLIKTRGQQVTLRCSPISGHKSVSWYQQVLGQGPQFIFQYYEKEERGRGNFPDRFSARQFPNYSSELNVNALLLGDSALYLCASSLGVNSPLHFGNGTRLTVT.

This clone was seen more than once but under ten times. Compared with germline, one end of the junction differs, possibly owing to a read error. The chain is built from TRBV7-7 and TRBJ2-2; 7 positions match TRBD2. Germline CDR1 is SSHAT and CDR2 is FNYEAQ (reference sequence). The CDR3 is 13 amino acids. The CDR3 here is CASSFGGAGELFF. Written as DNA, the CDR3 is TGTGCTAGCAGCTTTGGGGGGGCCGGGGAGCTGTTTTTT. Full variable domain (rest looked up from reference TRBV7-7 and TRBJ2-2): GAGVSQSPRYKVTKRGQDVTLRCDPISSHATLYWYQQALGQGPEFLTYFNYEAQPDKSGLPSDRFSAERPEGSISTLTIQRTEQRDSAMYRCASSFGGAGELFFGEGSRLTVL.

V and J are TRBV27 and TRBJ2-7, with D possibly being TRBD1 (6 bases). Trimming removed 5 bases from V and 0 bases from J, with 14 bases in between. Germline-derived CDR1 and CDR2 are MNHEY and SMNVEV (reference sequence). The CDR3 spans 15 residues. The CDR3 sequence is CASSDTRGNSYEQYF. CDR3 sequence (DNA): TGTGCCAGCAGTGACACCAGGGGTAACTCCTACGAGCAGTACTTC.

As to this clone: Other DNA sequences from this sample encode an identical CDR3 as well. The gene calls are TRBV7-2 and TRBJ1-5; tentatively, D is TRBD1 (5 bases). Germline lookup yields CDR1 SGHTA and CDR2 FQGNSA. CDR3 length: 14 residues. V shed 3 bases and J shed 3 bases, with 9 bases lying between them. CDR3: CASSLGLNNQPQHF. The CDR3 bases are TGTGCCAGCAGCTTGGGACTAAACAATCAGCCCCAGCATTTT.

This clone occurred once. The J gene is TRBJ2-1, the V gene TRBV5-4, with a tentative D call TRBD1 (5 bases). The germline gives CDR1 SGHNT, CDR2 YYREEE (reference sequence). V was shortened by 2 bases and J by 6 bases, with 15 bases between the two germline ends. This CDR3 is 15 amino acids long. The CDR3 spells CASSFRGQGLNEQFF. CDR3 in DNA: TGTGCCAGCAGCTTCCGTGGTCAGGGCCTCAATGAGCAGTTCTTC.

This rearrangement joins TRBV9 to TRBJ2-5; 7 bases line up with TRBD1. The CDR3 runs 14 residues. The germline V gene encodes CDR1 SGDLS and CDR2 YYNGEE. J was trimmed by 4 bases and V by 1 base; bases with no gene match: 4. CDR3 region: CASSVRDRVETQYF. CDR3 in DNA: TGTGCCAGCAGCGTAAGGGACAGAGTAGAGACCCAGTACTTC.

This clone showed up just once. The junction departs from germline at one end; a sequencing error may be responsible. The V gene is TRBV10-1, the J gene TRBJ2-3, with 13 bases lining up with TRBD2. Germline-derived CDR1 and CDR2 are WNHNN and SYGVQD (reference sequence). The length of the CDR3 is 19 residues. Written as DNA, the CDR3 is TGCGCCAGCAGTGGGACTAGCGGGGGTCGCCTGACGGGCACAGATACGCACTATTTT. Its translation is CASSGTSGGRLTGTDTHYF.

In its sample, this clone was seen a few times. The J gene is TRBJ2-7, the V gene TRBV4-3; D uncertain. V lost 0 bases to trimming and J lost 4 bases, with 10 bases between them. Germline V lookup: CDR1 LGHNA, CDR2 YSLEER. The CDR3 has 14 amino acids. This CDR3 reads CASSQEADKYEQYF. The CDR3 region has the DNA TGCGCCAGCAGCCAAGAGGCAGATAAGTACGAGCAGTACTTC.

This chain joins TRBV2 and TRBJ1-5, with a weak D call TRBD1 (6 bases). Germline V lookup: CDR1 SNHLY, CDR2 FYNNEI. V shed 3 bases and J shed 0 bases, with 18 bases lying between them. The CDR3 contains 18 residues. CDR3 DNA: TGTGCCAGCAGTGAGTTGGACAGCTTATCTCATAGCAATCAGCCCCAGCATTTT. This translates into CASSELDSLSHSNQPQHF.

The table lists this clone with a count of one. This rearrangement joins TRBV4-1 to TRBJ2-5; 11 bases fit TRBD2. The CDR3 sequence is 17 residues long. J was trimmed by 4 bases and V by 4 bases; bases with no gene match: 11. The V gene's germline CDR1 is MGHRA and CDR2 YSYEKL. CDR3 sequence reads: CASSLTPTSGESETQYF. The CDR3 nucleotides read TGCGCCAGCAGCCTAACACCGACTAGCGGGGAATCAGAGACCCAGTACTTC.

The CDR3 DNA follows: TGTGCCAGCAGCCAAGGGTACGGACAGTCCTACGAGCAGTACTTC. This codes for CASSQGYGQSYEQYF. V gene TRBV7-9 combines with J gene TRBJ2-7; tentative D call: TRBD1 (6 bases). This CDR3 has 15 amino acids. V gave up 5 bases and J gave up 1 base, with 15 bases separating them. CDR1 is SEHNR and CDR2 is FQNEAQ in the germline V gene (reference sequence).

This clone was observed a few times. The chain combines TRBV5-4 with TRBJ2-7, with D possibly TRBD1 on 6 matching bases. CDR3 length: 12 amino acids. The germline V gene encodes CDR1 SGHNT and CDR2 YYREEE (reference sequence). Trimming removed 4 bases at V and 11 bases at J, with 16 bases between. CDR3 loop: CASSTGQLPKYF. The CDR3 DNA reads TGTGCCAGCAGCACCGGACAGCTGCCGAAGTACTTC.

This clone was observed a single time. This chain connects TRBV4-1 to TRBJ2-1; tentatively, D is TRBD2 (5 bases). The V end was cut by 1 base, the J end by 8 bases, with 18 bases between. The V gene's germline CDR1 is MGHRA and CDR2 YSYEKL. The CDR3 runs 16 residues. In DNA form, the CDR3 reads TGCGCCAGCAGCCAAGGGAATAGACTAATCTCGCATGAGCAGTTCTTC. Translating gives CASSQGNRLISHEQFF.

The chain recombines TRBV28 with TRBJ1-1, with 7 nucleotides matching TRBD1. The CDR3 contains 13 residues. Germline V gene data show CDR1 as MDHEN and CDR2 as SYDVKM. J lost 5 bases, V lost 6 bases, and 6 bases had no gene match. CDR3 sequence (DNA): TGTGCCAGCAGACCTCAGGGGGTGACTGAAGCTTTCTTT. Its protein product is CASRPQGVTEAFF.

This clone has only one observation. V is TRBV7-9 and J is TRBJ1-6; TRBD1 matches 9 bases. Trimming removed 4 bases from V and 9 bases from J; junction bases left unmatched: 13. The germline gives CDR1 SEHNR, CDR2 FQNEAQ (reference sequence). This CDR3 comprises 17 residues. Written as DNA, the CDR3 is TGTGCCAGCAGCTCCTACTTGTCGGGACAGGGTGTTTCACCCCTCCACTTT. This codes for CASSSYLSGQGVSPLHF. Full variable domain (outside the CDR3, taken from reference TRBV7-9 and TRBJ1-6): DTGVSQNPRHKITKRGQNVTFRCDPISEHNRLYWYRQTLGQGPEFLTYFQNEAQLEKSRLLSDRFSAERPKGSFSTLEIQRTEQGDSAMYLCASSSYLSGQGVSPLHFGNGTRLTVT.

The V and J genes are TRBV4-2 and TRBJ2-1; D gene ambiguous. In germline, CDR1 is LGHNA, CDR2 YNFKEQ. The CDR3 is 15 residues long. Trimming stripped 4 bases from V and 0 bases from J, with 10 bases between. Written as DNA, the CDR3 is TGTGCCAGCAGCCCGAACCCGAGCTCCTACAATGAGCAGTTCTTC. Its protein is CASSPNPSSYNEQFF.

By share, this clone ranks as medium-sized (0.01 to 0.1%). This chain connects TRBV4-3 to TRBJ2-5; D possibly corresponds to TRBD2 (5 bases). Per the germline V gene, CDR1 is LGHNA and CDR2 is YSLEER. The CDR3 has 17 residues. V lost 0 bases, J lost 4 bases, and 18 bases lay in between. DNA for the CDR3: TGCGCCAGCAGCCAAGATTTCCAGAGAGGGCCTGTAGAGACCCAGTACTTC. The encoded protein is CASSQDFQRGPVETQYF.

The rearrangement links TRBV29-1 to TRBJ2-7; a possible D gene is TRBD1 (5 bases). This CDR3 region has 15 residues. The germline CDR1 and CDR2 sequences are SQVTM and ANQGSEA. V gave up 1 base and J gave up 0 bases, with 13 bases separating them. The CDR3 reads CSVEGELRGSYEQYF. The CDR3, as DNA: TGCAGCGTTGAAGGCGAACTAAGGGGCTCCTACGAGCAGTACTTC.

The rearrangement uses TRBV19 and TRBJ2-5, with D maybe TRBD2 (5 bases). With the DNA end fitting TRBJ2-7 better, the J assignment may be wrong. The germline gives CDR1 LNHDA, CDR2 SQIVND (reference sequence). The CDR3 totals 14 residues. CDR3 nucleotides: TGTGCCAGTAGCACGCGAGACGGGGACTACGAGCAGTACTTC. This codes for CASSTRDGDYEQYF.

The chain has TRBV27 and TRBJ1-6; 11 nucleotides align to TRBD1. CDR1 is MNHEY and CDR2 is SMNVEV in the germline V gene (reference sequence). Trimming removed 8 bases from V and 9 bases from J; junction bases left unmatched: 6. The CDR3 totals 14 residues. CDR3 nucleotide sequence: TGTGCCAGCTCATGGACAGGGGGCTCTTCACCCCTCCACTTT. The encoded protein is CASSWTGGSSPLHF.

V gene TRBV2 combines with J gene TRBJ2-2; tentatively, D is TRBD1 (5 bases). CDR3 length: 15 residues. Trimming stripped 3 bases from V and 6 bases from J, with 14 bases between. The germline V gene encodes CDR1 SNHLY and CDR2 FYNNEI. Written as DNA, the CDR3 is TGTGCCAGCAGTGATGGGGCGTCGGGCCCCGGGGAGCTGTTTTTT. It translates to CASSDGASGPGELFF.

J is TRBJ2-2 and V is TRBV4-3, with D hard to call. Per the germline V gene, CDR1 is LGHNA and CDR2 is YSLEER. V was pared by 2 bases and J by 2 bases, with 15 bases between. This CDR3 has 17 amino acids. The CDR3 region has the DNA TGCGCCAGCAGCCAATTACCCCGTCTGACTAACACCGGGGAGCTGTTTTTT. This codes for CASSQLPRLTNTGELFF.